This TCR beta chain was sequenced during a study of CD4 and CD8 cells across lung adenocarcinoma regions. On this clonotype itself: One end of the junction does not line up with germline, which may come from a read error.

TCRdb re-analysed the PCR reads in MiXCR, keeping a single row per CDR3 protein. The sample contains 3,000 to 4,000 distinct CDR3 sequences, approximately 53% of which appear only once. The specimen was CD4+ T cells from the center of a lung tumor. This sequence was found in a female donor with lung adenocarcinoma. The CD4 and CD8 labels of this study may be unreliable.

Written as DNA, the CDR3 is TGCGCCACGGAACTGGAAGGTAAAGATATGCAGTATTTT. Protein product: CATELEGKDMQYF. The chain links TRBV10-1 to TRBJ2-3; D is unclear. There are 13 residues in the CDR3. CDR1 and CDR2 from the germline V gene are WNHNN and SYGVQD (reference sequence).